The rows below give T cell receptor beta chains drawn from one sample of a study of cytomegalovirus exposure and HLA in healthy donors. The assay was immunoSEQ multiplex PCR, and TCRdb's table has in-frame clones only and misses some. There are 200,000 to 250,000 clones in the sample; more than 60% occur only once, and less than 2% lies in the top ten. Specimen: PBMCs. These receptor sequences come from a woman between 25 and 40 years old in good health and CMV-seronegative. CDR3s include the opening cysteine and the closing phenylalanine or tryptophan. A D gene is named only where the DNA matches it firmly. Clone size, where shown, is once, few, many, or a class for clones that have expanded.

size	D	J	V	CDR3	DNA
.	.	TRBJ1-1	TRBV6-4	CASSDSQGGNTEAFF	TGTGCCAGCAGTGACTCCCAGGGAGGCAACACTGAAGCTTTCTTT
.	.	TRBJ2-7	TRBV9	CASSVYSSSRSYEQYF	TGTGCCAGCAGCGTCTATAGCTCTAGCCGCTCCTACGAGCAGTACTTC
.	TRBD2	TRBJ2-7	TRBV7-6	CASSLGTSGDVSYEQYF	TGTGCCAGCAGCTTAGGGACTAGCGGGGACGTATCCTACGAGCAGTACTTC
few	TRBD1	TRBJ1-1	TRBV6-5	CASFTGGTEAFF	TGTGCCAGTTTCACAGGGGGCACTGAAGCTTTCTTT
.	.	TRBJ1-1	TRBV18	CASSLREGLTEAFF	TGTGCCAGCTCACTCCGGGAGGGTTTGACTGAAGCTTTCTTT
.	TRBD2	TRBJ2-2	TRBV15	CATSRTSGSFTGELFF	TGTGCCACCAGCCGGACTAGCGGGAGTTTTACCGGGGAGCTGTTTTTT
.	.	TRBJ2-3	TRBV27	CASSLRPGVRGTDTQYF	TGTGCCAGCAGTTTAAGGCCAGGGGTGAGGGGCACAGATACGCAGTATTTT
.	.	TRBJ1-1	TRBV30	CAWSLRLQNTEAFF	TGTGCCTGGAGTCTGCGGCTTCAGAACACTGAAGCTTTCTTT
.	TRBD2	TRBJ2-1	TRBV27	CASTRGGAHNEQFF	TGTGCCTCGACCCGGGGGGGGGCCCACAATGAGCAGTTCTTC
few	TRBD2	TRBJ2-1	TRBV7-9	CASAILSGSLVVNEQFF	TGTGCCAGCGCCATTCTCAGCGGGAGTCTAGTAGTCAATGAGCAGTTCTTC
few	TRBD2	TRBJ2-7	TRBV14	CASSQDRLAATYEQYF	TGTGCCAGCAGCCAAGATAGGCTAGCGGCCACCTACGAGCAGTACTTC
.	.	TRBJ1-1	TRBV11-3	CASSGQGLNTEAFF	TGTGCCAGCAGTGGGCAGGGGCTGAACACTGAAGCTTTCTTT
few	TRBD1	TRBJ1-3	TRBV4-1	CASSPLTGDYTIYF	TGCGCCAGCAGCCCCCTGACAGGGGATTACACCATATATTTT
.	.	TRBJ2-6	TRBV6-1	CASSSPGANVLTF	TGTGCCAGTAGCTCCCCTGGGGCCAACGTCCTGACTTTC
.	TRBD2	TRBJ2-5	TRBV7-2	CASSPSRLAAETQYF	TGTGCCAGCAGCCCAAGTCGACTAGCGGCGGAGACCCAGTACTTC
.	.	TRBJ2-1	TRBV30	CAWSVEGAGNEQFF	TGTGCCTGGAGTGTCGAGGGAGCTGGGAATGAGCAGTTCTTC
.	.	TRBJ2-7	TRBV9	CASSVGAGESQQYF	TGTGCCAGCAGCGTAGGGGCAGGGGAGTCTCAGCAGTACTTC
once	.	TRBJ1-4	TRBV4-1	CASSQGQGNEKLFF	TGCGCCAGCAGCCAAGGGCAGGGTAATGAAAAACTGTTTTTT
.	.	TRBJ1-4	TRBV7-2	CASSLVGASNEKLFF	TGTGCCAGCAGCTTAGTAGGGGCTTCTAATGAAAAACTGTTTTTT
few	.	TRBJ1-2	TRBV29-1	CSVEGGGRDTSNYGYTF	TGCAGCGTTGAAGGGGGGGGGAGGGATACTTCTAACTATGGCTACACCTTC
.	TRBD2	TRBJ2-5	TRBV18	CASSREVGETQYF	TGTGCCAGCTCCCGGGAGGTCGGGGAGACCCAGTACTTC
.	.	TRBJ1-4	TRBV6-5	CASRSQGQINEKLFF	TGTGCCAGCAGGAGCCAAGGACAGATCAATGAAAAACTGTTTTTT
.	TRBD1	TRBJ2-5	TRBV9	CASSDRTGKGETQYF	TGTGCCAGCAGCGACAGGACAGGGAAAGGAGAGACCCAGTACTTC
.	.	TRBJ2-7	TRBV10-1	CASSDLNKSSSSPSYEQYF	TGCGCCAGCAGTGATTTAAATAAGTCTAGCTCATCGCCAAGCTACGAGCAGTACTTC
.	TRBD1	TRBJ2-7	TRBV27	CASKFSGQGVYEQYF	TGTGCCAGCAAATTTTCGGGACAGGGGGTCTACGAGCAGTACTTC
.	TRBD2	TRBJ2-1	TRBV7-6	CASSPRLTSVDNEQFF	TGTGCCAGCAGCCCCCGGTTGACTAGCGTAGACAATGAGCAGTTCTTC
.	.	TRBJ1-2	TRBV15	CATSRDRGSFVTNYGYTF	TGTGCCACCAGCAGAGATCGGGGGAGTTTCGTTACTAACTATGGCTACACCTTC
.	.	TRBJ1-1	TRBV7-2	CASSLKGDTGGAFF	TGTGCCAGCAGCTTAAAGGGGGACACTGGAGGAGCTTTCTTT
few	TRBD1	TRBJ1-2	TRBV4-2	CASSWTGGADGYTF	TGTGCCAGCAGCTGGACAGGGGGCGCGGATGGCTACACCTTC
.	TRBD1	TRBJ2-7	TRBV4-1	CASSHLGQGEQYF	TGCGCCAGCAGCCATCTTGGACAGGGCGAGCAGTACTTC
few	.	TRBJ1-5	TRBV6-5	CASSYPGGSNQPQHF	TGTGCCAGCAGTTACCCAGGAGGGAGCAATCAGCCCCAGCATTTT
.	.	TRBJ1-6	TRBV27	CASSSEGPGRSPLHF	TGTGCCAGCAGTTCCGAAGGACCAGGGCGTTCACCCCTCCACTTT
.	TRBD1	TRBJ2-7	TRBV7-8	CASSPGTGSEQYF	TGTGCCAGCAGTCCCGGGACAGGGAGCGAGCAGTACTTC
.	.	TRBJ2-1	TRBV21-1	CASSNGGTMGNEQFF	TGTGCCAGCAGCAACGGAGGTACCATGGGGAATGAGCAGTTCTTC
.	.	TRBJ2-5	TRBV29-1	CSGGRGRQETQYF	TGCAGCGGCGGCAGGGGGAGGCAAGAGACCCAGTACTTC
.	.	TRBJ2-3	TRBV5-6	CASSLLDTQYF	TGTGCCAGCAGCTTGCTAGATACGCAGTATTTT
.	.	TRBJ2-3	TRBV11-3	CASSLSRLVSDTQYF	TGTGCCAGCAGCTTATCCCGACTAGTTTCAGATACGCAGTATTTT